The 5 T cell receptor beta chains listed next were all sequenced from one sample in a study of blood T cell repertoires in COVID-19. Libraries were prepared by immunoSEQ multiplex PCR; TCRdb keeps only in-frame clonotypes and omits some of them. The sample shows fewer than 200,000 clones, 89% of them seen only once. The sequenced sample consisted of peripheral blood. Every receptor here comes from a man aged 18 to 29 who had recovered from COVID-19.

The chain employs TRBV6-5 and TRBJ2-1; 11 bases map to TRBD2. J gave up 9 bases and V 6 bases, and 10 bases lay outside the gene matches. Germline assignment: CDR1 MNHEY and CDR2 SVGAGI. The CDR3 is made up of 15 amino acids. The CDR3 DNA sequence: TGTGCCAGCAGACAAGTAGCGGGAGGGAACATTGAGCAGTTCTTC. This translates into CASRQVAGGNIEQFF.

This chain uses TRBV5-4 with TRBJ2-5; the D is unclear. Germline V lookup: CDR1 SGHNT, CDR2 YYREEE (reference sequence). This CDR3 is built from 14 residues. Trimming pared 0 bases from V and 2 bases from J, leaving 8 bases between. CDR3 in DNA: TGTGCCAGCAGCTTGGCGTCTAAACAAGAGACCCAGTACTTC. Its protein product is CASSLASKQETQYF.

The chain recombines TRBV24-1 with TRBJ2-1, with TRBD2 identical over 10 bases. Per germline, CDR1 KGHDR and CDR2 SFDVKD. The V segment lost 5 bases and the J segment 4 bases; nucleotides outside the gene matches: 4. The length of the CDR3 is 15 residues. This CDR3 reads CATSASGRSYNEQFF. Written as DNA, the CDR3 is TGTGCCACCAGTGCTAGCGGGAGAAGTTACAATGAGCAGTTCTTC.

The chain recombines TRBV10-2 with TRBJ2-1; possible D gene TRBD2, 6 bases. Trimming pared 6 bases from V and 8 bases from J, leaving 20 bases between. This CDR3 is 15 amino acids long. In germline, CDR1 is WSHSY, CDR2 SAAADI. The CDR3 DNA reads TGCGCCAGCAGGGAGGGACCTTCACAGAGGGATGAGCAGTTCTTC. This codes for CASREGPSQRDEQFF.

J is TRBJ2-7 and V is TRBV28; TRBD2 matches at 8 bases. The V gene's germline CDR1 is MDHEN and CDR2 SYDVKM. This CDR3 spans 15 amino acids. V trimming: 7 bases; J trimming: 7 bases; junction bases outside the gene matches: 15. The CDR3 loop reads CASTDGGAGAREQYF. CDR3 nucleotides: TGTGCCAGCACCGACGGGGGGGCGGGAGCGAGGGAGCAGTACTTC.